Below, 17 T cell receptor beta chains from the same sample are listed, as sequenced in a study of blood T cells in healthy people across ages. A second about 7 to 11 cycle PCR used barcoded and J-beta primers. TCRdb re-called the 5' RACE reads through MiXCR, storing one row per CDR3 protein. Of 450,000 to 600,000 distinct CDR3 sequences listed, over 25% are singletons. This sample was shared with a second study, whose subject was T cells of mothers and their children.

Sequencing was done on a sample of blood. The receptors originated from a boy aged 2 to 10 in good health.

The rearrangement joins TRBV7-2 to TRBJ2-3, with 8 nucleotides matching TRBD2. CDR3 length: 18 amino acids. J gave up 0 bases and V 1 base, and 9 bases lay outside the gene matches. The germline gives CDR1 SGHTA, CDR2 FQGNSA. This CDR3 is CASSLVNSGGLSTDTQYF. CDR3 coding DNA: TGTGCCAGCAGCTTAGTGAACAGCGGGGGTTTAAGCACAGATACGCAGTATTTT.

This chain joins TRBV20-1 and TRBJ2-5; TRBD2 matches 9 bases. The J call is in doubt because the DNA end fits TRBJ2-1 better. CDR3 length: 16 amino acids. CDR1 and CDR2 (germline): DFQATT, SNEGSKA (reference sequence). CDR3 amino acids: CSADPLTSGVNNEQFF. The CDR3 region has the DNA TGCAGTGCTGACCCCCTGACTAGCGGAGTTAACAATGAGCAGTTCTTC.

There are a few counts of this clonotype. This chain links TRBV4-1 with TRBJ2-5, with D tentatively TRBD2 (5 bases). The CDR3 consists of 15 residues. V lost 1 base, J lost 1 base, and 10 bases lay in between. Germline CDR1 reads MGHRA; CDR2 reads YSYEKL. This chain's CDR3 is CASSQGTSPQETQYF. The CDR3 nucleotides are TGCGCCAGCAGCCAAGGGACTTCACCCCAAGAGACCCAGTACTTC.

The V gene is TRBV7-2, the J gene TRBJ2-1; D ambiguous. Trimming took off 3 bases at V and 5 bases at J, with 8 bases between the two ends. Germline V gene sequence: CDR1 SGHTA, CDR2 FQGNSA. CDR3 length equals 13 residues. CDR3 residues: CASSFGPDNEQFF. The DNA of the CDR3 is TGTGCCAGCAGCTTCGGACCAGACAATGAGCAGTTCTTC.

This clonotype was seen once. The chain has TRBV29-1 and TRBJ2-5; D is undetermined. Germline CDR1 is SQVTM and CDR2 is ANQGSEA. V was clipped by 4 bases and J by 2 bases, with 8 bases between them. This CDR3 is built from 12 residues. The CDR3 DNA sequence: TGCAGCGTTGTTGGGAATCAAGAGACCCAGTACTTC. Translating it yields CSVVGNQETQYF.

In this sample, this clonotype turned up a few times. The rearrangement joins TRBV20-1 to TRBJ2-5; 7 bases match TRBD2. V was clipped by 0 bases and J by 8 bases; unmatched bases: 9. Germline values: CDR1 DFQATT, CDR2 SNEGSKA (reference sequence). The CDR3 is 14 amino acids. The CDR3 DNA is TGCAGTGCTAGAGATCGGGTACTAGCGACCACCCAGTACTTC. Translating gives CSARDRVLATTQYF.

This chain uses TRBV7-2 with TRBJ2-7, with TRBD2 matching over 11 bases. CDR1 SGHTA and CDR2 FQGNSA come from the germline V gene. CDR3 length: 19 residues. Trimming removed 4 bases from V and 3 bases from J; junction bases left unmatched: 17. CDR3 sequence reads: CASSSLGGGSGRGDYEQYF. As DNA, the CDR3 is TGTGCCAGCAGCTCACTGGGGGGGGGTAGCGGGAGGGGAGACTACGAGCAGTACTTC. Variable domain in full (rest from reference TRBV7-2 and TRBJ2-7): GAGVSQSPSNKVTEKGKDVELRCDPISGHTALYWYRQSLGQGLEFLIYFQGNSAPDKSGLPSDRFSAERTGGSVSTLTIQRTQQEDSAVYLCASSSLGGGSGRGDYEQYFGPGTRLTVT.

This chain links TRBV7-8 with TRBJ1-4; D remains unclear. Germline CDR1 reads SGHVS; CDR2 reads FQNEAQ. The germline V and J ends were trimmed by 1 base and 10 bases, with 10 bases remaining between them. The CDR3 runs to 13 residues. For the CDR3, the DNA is TGTGCCAGCAGCTTAGATAGTGGTGGAAAACTGTTTTTT. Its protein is CASSLDSGGKLFF.

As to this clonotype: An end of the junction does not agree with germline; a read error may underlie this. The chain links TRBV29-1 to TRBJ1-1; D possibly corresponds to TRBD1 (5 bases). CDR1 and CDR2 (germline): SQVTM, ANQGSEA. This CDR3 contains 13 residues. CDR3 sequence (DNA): TGTAGCGTGTTCAGGGAAGATAGAACTGAAGCTTTCTTT. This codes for CSVFREDRTEAFF.

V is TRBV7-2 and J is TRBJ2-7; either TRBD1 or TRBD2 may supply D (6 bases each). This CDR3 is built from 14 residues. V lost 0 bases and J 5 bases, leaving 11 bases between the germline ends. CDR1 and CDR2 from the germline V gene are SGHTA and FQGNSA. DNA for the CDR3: TGTGCCAGCAGCTTAGCGGTGGAGGGGGACGAGCAGTACTTC. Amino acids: CASSLAVEGDEQYF.

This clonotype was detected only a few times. As DNA, the CDR3 is TGTGCCAGCACCAGGGGACTAGCGGAAGAGACCCAGTACTTC. This sequence encodes CASTRGLAEETQYF. The V call is TRBV9, the J call TRBJ2-5; 11 bases match TRBD2. The CDR3 loop spans 14 amino acids. Per the germline V gene, CDR1 is SGDLS and CDR2 is YYNGEE. The ends lost 6 bases at V and 3 bases at J; junction bases unmatched: 4.

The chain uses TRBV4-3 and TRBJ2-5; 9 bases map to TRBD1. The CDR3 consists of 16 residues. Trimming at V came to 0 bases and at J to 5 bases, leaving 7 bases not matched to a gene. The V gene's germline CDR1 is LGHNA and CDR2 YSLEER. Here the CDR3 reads CASSQEITGGGETQYF. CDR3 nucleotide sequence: TGCGCCAGCAGCCAAGAGATAACAGGGGGCGGGGAGACCCAGTACTTC.

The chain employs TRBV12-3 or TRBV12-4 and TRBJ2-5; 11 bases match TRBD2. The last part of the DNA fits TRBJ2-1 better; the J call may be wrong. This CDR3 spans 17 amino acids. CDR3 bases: TGTGCCAGCAGTTGGGGGGGGTTTCTAGCGGGAGGACCGGAGCAGTTCTTC. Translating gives CASSWGGFLAGGPEQFF.

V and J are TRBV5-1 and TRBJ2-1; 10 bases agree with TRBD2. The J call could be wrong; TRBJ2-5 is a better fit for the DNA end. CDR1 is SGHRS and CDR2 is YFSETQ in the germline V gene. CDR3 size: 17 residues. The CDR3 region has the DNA TGCGCCAGCAGCTCCTCCGGACTAGCGGCCAACGGGGAGACCCAGTACTTC. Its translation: CASSSSGLAANGETQYF.

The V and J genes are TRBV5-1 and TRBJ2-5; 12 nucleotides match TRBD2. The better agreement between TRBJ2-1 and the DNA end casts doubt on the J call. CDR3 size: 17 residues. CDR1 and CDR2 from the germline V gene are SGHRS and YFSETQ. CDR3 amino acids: CASSLVLAGGPWDEQFF. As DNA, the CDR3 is TGCGCCAGCAGCTTGGTCCTAGCGGGGGGGCCGTGGGATGAGCAGTTCTTC.

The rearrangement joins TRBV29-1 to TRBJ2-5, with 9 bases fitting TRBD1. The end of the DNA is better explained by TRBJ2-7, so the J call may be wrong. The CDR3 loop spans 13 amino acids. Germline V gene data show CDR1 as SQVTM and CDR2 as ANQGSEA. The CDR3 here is CSVEQGAHYEQYF. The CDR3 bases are TGCAGCGTCGAACAGGGGGCCCACTACGAGCAGTACTTC.

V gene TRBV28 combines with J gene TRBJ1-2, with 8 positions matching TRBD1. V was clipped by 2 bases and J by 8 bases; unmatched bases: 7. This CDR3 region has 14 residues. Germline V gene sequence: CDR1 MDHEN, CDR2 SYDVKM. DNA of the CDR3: TGTGCCAGCAGTTTAGGGCAGGGGGCGCGAGGCTACACCTTC. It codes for CASSLGQGARGYTF.